These 22 T cell receptor beta chains share one sample of origin, sequenced in a study of CD8+ T cells in alopecia areata. Described treatment: oral pan-JAK inhibitor, 5-10 mg twice daily. Following extraction, RNA underwent reverse transcription to cDNA, which served as the sequencing template. Clones were read by immunoSEQ multiplex PCR, and TCRdb kept only the in-frame ones, dropping some. The sample records hundreds of thousands of clones, roughly 60% being singletons. Sequences were derived from CD4+ T cells sorted from blood, sampled at week 24, from a patient treated with tofacitinib. The origin of the receptors is a human donor with alopecia areata.

The rearrangement uses TRBV30 and TRBJ1-1, with unresolved D. CDR1 and CDR2 (germline): GTSNPN, SVGIG (reference sequence). This CDR3 spans 13 amino acids. Trimming took 3 bases from V and 2 from J, leaving 10 bases between them. Written as DNA, the CDR3 is TGTGCCTGGAGCCCCCCGTTTAACACTGAAGCTTTCTTT. This codes for CAWSPPFNTEAFF.

The chain has TRBV29-1 and TRBJ2-5, with D possibly being TRBD1 (5 bases). V lost 7 bases and J lost 4, with 10 bases in between. The germline CDR1 and CDR2 sequences are SQVTM and ANQGSEA. The CDR3 is 11 residues long. CDR3 residues: CSGTFGETQYF. The CDR3, as DNA: TGCAGCGGGACATTCGGAGAGACCCAGTACTTC.

J is TRBJ2-3 and V is TRBV28; TRBD2 is a possible D gene (5 bases). The germline gives CDR1 MDHEN, CDR2 SYDVKM. The CDR3 spans 13 residues. The V end lost 5 bases, the J end lost 1 base, and 7 bases lay between the germline ends. CDR3 nucleotides: TGTGCCAGCAGTGCCGGGGGCACAGATACGCAGTATTTT. This sequence encodes CASSAGGTDTQYF.

The chain uses TRBV28 and TRBJ1-1; the D is unclear. Trimming pared 3 bases from V and 5 bases from J, leaving 7 bases between. The germline V gene encodes CDR1 MDHEN and CDR2 SYDVKM. This CDR3 region has 12 residues. CDR3 DNA sequence: TGTGCCAGCAGTTTGATGGGAACTGAAGCTTTCTTT. It is translated as CASSLMGTEAFF.

The rearrangement uses TRBV6-6 and TRBJ2-1, with TRBD2 matching 11 bases. The V and J ends lost 6 bases and 2 bases, in that order; junction bases with no gene match: 6. This CDR3 has 16 residues. Per germline, CDR1 MNHNY and CDR2 SVGAGI (reference sequence). The DNA for the CDR3 is TGTGCCAGCAGACCCATTAGCGGGGGGGCCTACAATGAGCAGTTCTTC. Translated, it gives CASRPISGGAYNEQFF.

This clone was counted many times. Other DNA sequences of this sample code for an identical CDR3. The chain joins TRBV11-2 to TRBJ2-1, with 11 bases aligning to TRBD2. Germline V gene sequence: CDR1 SGHAT, CDR2 FQNNGV. This CDR3 is 16 amino acids long. The V gene end was trimmed by 3 bases and the J gene end by 3 bases; junction bases not matched to a gene: 4. CDR3 DNA sequence: TGTGCCAGCAGCTTCAGACTAGCGGGGATCTACAATGAGCAGTTCTTC. As protein: CASSFRLAGIYNEQFF.

The chain uses TRBV30 and TRBJ2-3; D gene ambiguous. V was cut by 3 bases and J by 0 bases, with 4 bases left in between. The CDR3 length is 12 residues. Germline V gene data show CDR1 as GTSNPN and CDR2 as SVGIG (reference sequence). The CDR3 sequence: CAWRASTDTQYF. CDR3 nucleotide sequence: TGTGCCTGGAGGGCTAGCACAGATACGCAGTATTTT. The full variable domain, completed using reference TRBV30 and TRBJ2-3, is SQTIHQWPATLVQPVGSPLSLECTVEGTSNPNLYWYRQAAGRGLQLLFYSVGIGQISSEVPQNLSASRPQDRQFILSSKKLLLSDSGFYLCAWRASTDTQYFGPGTRLTVL.

The sample holds a few counts of this clone. The chain employs TRBV4-3 and TRBJ2-3; D is uncertain. Trimming shortened V by 8 bases and J by 0 bases, and 18 bases separated the two germline ends. The CDR3 runs 16 residues. Germline V gives CDR1 LGHNA, CDR2 YSLEER. CDR3 protein: CASALEAGSSTDTQYF. DNA for the CDR3: TGCGCCAGCGCCCTCGAGGCCGGATCGAGCACAGATACGCAGTATTTT.

This clone has only a few counts. The V gene is TRBV7-9, the J gene TRBJ1-1; D remains ambiguous. This CDR3 contains 18 residues. The germline V and J ends were trimmed by 5 bases and 2 bases, with 24 bases remaining between them. Germline V gives CDR1 SEHNR, CDR2 FQNEAQ (reference sequence). The DNA of the CDR3 is TGTGCCAGCAGCCTCGCCGTGAGTGTGGGATCAGGAAACACTGAAGCTTTCTTT. Its protein product is CASSLAVSVGSGNTEAFF.

A single count supports this clone. The V and J genes are TRBV7-2 and TRBJ2-1; possibly TRBD2 for D (6 bases). V was clipped by 2 bases and J by 5 bases, with 13 bases between them. Germline-derived CDR1 and CDR2 are SGHTA and FQGNSA. The CDR3 length is 15 residues. The chain's CDR3 is CASSLSGEVHNEQFF. The CDR3, as DNA: TGTGCCAGCAGCTTATCGGGGGAAGTTCACAATGAGCAGTTCTTC.

The rearrangement uses TRBV5-1 and TRBJ1-2; D call uncertain. Between the trimmed V and J ends, which lost 3 bases and 4 bases, there was a span of 16 bases. From germline, CDR1 is SGHRS and CDR2 YFSETQ. This CDR3 spans 15 amino acids. CDR3 sequence reads: CASSSGGPRIYGYTF. The DNA for the CDR3 is TGCGCCAGCAGCTCGGGTGGTCCGAGGATCTATGGCTACACCTTC.

The chain has TRBV30 and TRBJ2-5; 12 nucleotides agree with TRBD2. J lost 2 bases, V lost 5 bases, and 0 bases had no gene match. CDR3 length: 13 amino acids. Germline CDR1 is GTSNPN and CDR2 is SVGIG (reference sequence). The CDR3 is CAWLAGGQETQYF. For the CDR3, the DNA is TGTGCCTGGCTAGCGGGGGGGCAAGAGACCCAGTACTTC. The entire variable domain, with the rest obtained from reference TRBV30 and TRBJ2-5, is as follows: SQTIHQWPATLVQPVGSPLSLECTVEGTSNPNLYWYRQAAGRGLQLLFYSVGIGQISSEVPQNLSASRPQDRQFILSSKKLLLSDSGFYLCAWLAGGQETQYFGPGTRLLVL.

The chain uses TRBV5-4 and TRBJ2-1; 7 bases map to TRBD2. The J segment lost 6 bases and the V segment lost 4 bases, leaving 10 bases of the junction unmatched. CDR1 and CDR2 from the germline V gene are SGHNT and YYREEE (reference sequence). The CDR3 loop spans 15 amino acids. CDR3 coding DNA: TGTGCCAGCAGCCTTATAAAAGCGGGGAGCAATGAGCAGTTCTTC. Amino acid sequence: CASSLIKAGSNEQFF. Filled out from reference TRBV5-4 and TRBJ2-1, the complete variable domain reads ETGVTQSPTHLIKTRGQQVTLRCSSQSGHNTVSWYQQALGQGPQFIFQYYREEENGRGNFPPRFSGLQFPNYSSELNVNALELDDSALYLCASSLIKAGSNEQFFGPGTRLTVL.

V and J are TRBV9 and TRBJ2-3; a weak D match, TRBD1 (5 bases). This CDR3 region has 14 residues. V lost 2 bases and J 2 bases, leaving 9 bases between the germline ends. Germline V gene lookup returns CDR1 SGDLS and CDR2 YYNGEE. The CDR3 DNA is TGTGCCAGCAGCGTGACAGCTTACACAGATACGCAGTATTTT. This gives the protein CASSVTAYTDTQYF.

This clone appeared a single time. This rearrangement joins TRBV7-9 to TRBJ1-1; 9 bases map to TRBD1. Germline V lookup: CDR1 SEHNR, CDR2 FQNEAQ (reference sequence). V lost 5 bases, J lost 4 bases, and 8 bases stayed unmatched. CDR3 size: 15 residues. The CDR3, as DNA: TGTGCCAGCAGCCCTGGGACAGGGCGAGGCACTGAAGCTTTCTTT. Amino acids: CASSPGTGRGTEAFF. The variable domain in full, completed from reference TRBV7-9 and TRBJ1-1, reads DTGVSQNPRHKITKRGQNVTFRCDPISEHNRLYWYRQTLGQGPEFLTYFQNEAQLEKSRLLSDRFSAERPKGSFSTLEIQRTEQGDSAMYLCASSPGTGRGTEAFFGQGTRLTVV.

The genes are TRBV30 and TRBJ2-3, with 13 bases fitting TRBD2. CDR1 and CDR2 (germline): GTSNPN, SVGIG (reference sequence). The J segment lost 7 bases and the V segment lost 0 bases, leaving 1 base of the junction unmatched. The CDR3 extends over 14 amino acids. CDR3 sequence reads: CAWSVLAGGNTQYF. CDR3 DNA sequence: TGTGCCTGGAGTGTACTAGCGGGGGGGAATACGCAGTATTTT. The whole variable domain, filled in from reference TRBV30 and TRBJ2-3, reads SQTIHQWPATLVQPVGSPLSLECTVEGTSNPNLYWYRQAAGRGLQLLFYSVGIGQISSEVPQNLSASRPQDRQFILSSKKLLLSDSGFYLCAWSVLAGGNTQYFGPGTRLTVL.

This CDR3 is CASSQPPADTQYF. CDR3 sequence (DNA): TGTGCCAGCAGCCAACCCCCAGCCGATACGCAGTATTTT. The J gene is TRBJ2-3, the V gene TRBV4-2; no clear D gene. From germline, CDR1 is LGHNA and CDR2 YNFKEQ. The CDR3 sequence is 13 residues long. Deletions cut 2 bases from V and 6 bases from J, with 9 bases between.

The J gene is TRBJ1-4, the V gene TRBV9, with D perhaps TRBD1 (5 bases). Germline-derived CDR1 and CDR2 are SGDLS and YYNGEE. The ends were cut back, 2 bases at V and 5 bases at J, with 10 bases in the middle. The CDR3 length is 14 residues. CDR3 sequence: CASSVSGGNEKLFF. The DNA of the CDR3 is TGTGCCAGCAGCGTCAGTGGGGGGAATGAAAAACTGTTTTTT.

This clone was recorded a few times. The rearrangement links TRBV28 to TRBJ1-6; 7 positions agree with TRBD1. The germline gives CDR1 MDHEN, CDR2 SYDVKM. The V gene end was trimmed by 5 bases and the J gene end by 10 bases; junction bases not matched to a gene: 5. This CDR3 spans 13 amino acids. The CDR3 DNA is TGTGCCAGCAGTCCTGACAGGGTCTCACCCCTCCACTTT. Translated: CASSPDRVSPLHF.

This clone was seen a few times. This chain links TRBV28 with TRBJ1-6; possibly TRBD1 for D (5 bases). Per the germline V gene, CDR1 is MDHEN and CDR2 is SYDVKM. CDR3 length: 13 residues. V was cut by 5 bases and J by 7 bases, with 9 bases left in between. The CDR3 bases are TGTGCCAGCAGTCGGGACCCAAATTCACCCCTCCACTTT. Its protein is CASSRDPNSPLHF.

This clone was counted a single time. V usage is TRBV27 and J usage is TRBJ1-2, with D perhaps matching TRBD1 (6 bases). Germline-derived CDR1 and CDR2 are MNHEY and SMNVEV (reference sequence). Deletions cut 5 bases from V and 8 bases from J, with 12 bases between. The CDR3 has 12 residues. CDR3 sequence: CASSLRGAGYTF. CDR3 bases: TGTGCCAGCAGTCTTAGGGGGGCGGGCTACACCTTC.

The chain carries TRBV7-3 and TRBJ1-5; 7 bases line up with TRBD1. CDR3 length: 18 amino acids. Germline CDR1 is SGHTA and CDR2 is FQGTGA. J was trimmed by 2 bases and V by 1 base; bases with no gene match: 11. CDR3 residues: CASSLNPQGSLGNQPQHF. CDR3 bases: TGTGCCAGCAGCTTAAACCCACAGGGGTCGTTGGGCAATCAGCCCCAGCATTTT.